This TCR beta chain came from a study of blood T cell repertoires in COVID-19. This clone was observed a single time. Profiling relied on immunoSEQ multiplex PCR, and the TCRdb table lists in-frame clones only, not all of them. The sample records 230,000 or so clones, more than 65% being singletons. V was pared by 3 bases and J by 4 bases, with 6 bases of the junction left unmatched. The CDR3 has 15 residues. Germline V gives CDR1 SGDLS, CDR2 YYNGEE. The origin of this receptor is a middle-aged man who had recovered from COVID-19. Sequenced input: peripheral blood. This chain connects TRBV9 to TRBJ1-2; 10 nucleotides match TRBD1. The CDR3 loop reads CASSGGQGSGYGYTF. CDR3 DNA: TGTGCCAGCAGCGGGGGACAGGGGAGCGGCTATGGCTACACCTTC. Full variable domain (remainder filled in from reference TRBV9 and TRBJ1-2): DSGVTQTPKHLITATGQRVTLRCSPRSGDLSVYWYQQSLDQGLQFLIQYYNGEERAKGNILERFSAQQFPDLHSELNLSSLELGDSALYFCASSGGQGSGYGYTFGSGTRLTVV.